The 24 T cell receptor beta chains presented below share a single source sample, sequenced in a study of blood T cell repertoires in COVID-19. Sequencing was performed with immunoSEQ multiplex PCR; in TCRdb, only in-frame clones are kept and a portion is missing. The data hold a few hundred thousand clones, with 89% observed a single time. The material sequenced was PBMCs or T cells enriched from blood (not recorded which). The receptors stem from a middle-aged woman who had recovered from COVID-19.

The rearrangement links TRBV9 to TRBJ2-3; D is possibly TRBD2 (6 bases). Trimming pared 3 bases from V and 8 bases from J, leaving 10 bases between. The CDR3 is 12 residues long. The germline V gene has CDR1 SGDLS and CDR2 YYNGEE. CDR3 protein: CASSEAGGTQYF. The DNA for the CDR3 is TGTGCCAGCAGCGAAGCGGGTGGTACGCAGTATTTT.

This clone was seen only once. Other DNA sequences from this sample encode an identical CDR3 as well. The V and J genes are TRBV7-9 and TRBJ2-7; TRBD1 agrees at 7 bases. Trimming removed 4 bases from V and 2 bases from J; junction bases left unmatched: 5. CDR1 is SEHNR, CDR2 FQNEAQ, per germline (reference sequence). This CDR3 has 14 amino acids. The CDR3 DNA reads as TGTGCCAGCAGCTCAACGGGACAGACCTACGAGCAGTACTTC. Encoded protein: CASSSTGQTYEQYF.

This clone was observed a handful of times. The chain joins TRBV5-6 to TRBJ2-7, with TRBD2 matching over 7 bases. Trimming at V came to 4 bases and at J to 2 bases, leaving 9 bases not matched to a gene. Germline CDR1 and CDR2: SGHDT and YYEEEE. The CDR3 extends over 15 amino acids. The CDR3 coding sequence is TGTGCCAGCAGCCCTGAACTAGCGAGGCCCTACGAGCAGTACTTC. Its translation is CASSPELARPYEQYF.

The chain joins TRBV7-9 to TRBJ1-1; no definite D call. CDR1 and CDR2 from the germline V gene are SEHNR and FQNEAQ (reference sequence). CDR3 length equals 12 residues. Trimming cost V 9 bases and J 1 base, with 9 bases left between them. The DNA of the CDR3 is TGTGCCAGTCAGGTGGGGAACACTGAAGCTTTCTTT. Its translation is CASQVGNTEAFF.

CDR3 sequence (DNA): TGTGCCAGCCCTCCGGACGGGAGAGGGGAGCTGTTTTTT. This sequence encodes CASPPDGRGELFF. V usage is TRBV28 and J usage is TRBJ2-2, with D possibly matching TRBD2 (6 bases). This CDR3 has 13 residues. V lost 8 bases, J lost 8 bases, and 15 bases lay in between. Germline CDR1 MDHEN, CDR2 SYDVKM.

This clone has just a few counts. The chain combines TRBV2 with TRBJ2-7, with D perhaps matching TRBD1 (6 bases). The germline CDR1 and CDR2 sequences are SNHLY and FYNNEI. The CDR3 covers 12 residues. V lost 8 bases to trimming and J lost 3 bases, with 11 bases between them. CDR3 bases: TGTGCCAGCGGACGGGACAACTACGAGCAGTACTTC. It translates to CASGRDNYEQYF. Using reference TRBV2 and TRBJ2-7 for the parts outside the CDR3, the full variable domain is EPEVTQTPSHQVTQMGQEVILRCVPISNHLYFYWYRQILGQKVEFLVSFYNNEISEKSEIFDDQFSVERPDGSNFTLKIRSTKLEDSAMYFCASGRDNYEQYFGPGTRLTVT.

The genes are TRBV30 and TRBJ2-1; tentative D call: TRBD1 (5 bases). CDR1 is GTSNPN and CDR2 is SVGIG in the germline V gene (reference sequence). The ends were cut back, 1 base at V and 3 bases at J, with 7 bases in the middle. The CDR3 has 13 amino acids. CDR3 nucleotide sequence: TGTGCCTGGAGTGCAGGGCTCTACAATGAGCAGTTCTTC. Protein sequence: CAWSAGLYNEQFF.

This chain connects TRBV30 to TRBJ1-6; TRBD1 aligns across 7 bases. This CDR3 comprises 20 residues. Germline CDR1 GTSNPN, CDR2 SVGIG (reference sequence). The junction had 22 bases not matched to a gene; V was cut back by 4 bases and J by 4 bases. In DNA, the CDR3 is TGTGCCTGGACGAATAACAGAGGGGGCCCGACTTCCTATTATAATTCACCCCTCCACTTT. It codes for CAWTNNRGGPTSYYNSPLHF.

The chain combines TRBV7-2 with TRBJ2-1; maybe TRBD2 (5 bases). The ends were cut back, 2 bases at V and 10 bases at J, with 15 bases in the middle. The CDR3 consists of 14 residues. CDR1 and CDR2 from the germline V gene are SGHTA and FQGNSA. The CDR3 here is CASSLSGTRSEQFF. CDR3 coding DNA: TGTGCCAGCAGCTTATCTGGCACTAGAAGCGAGCAGTTCTTC.

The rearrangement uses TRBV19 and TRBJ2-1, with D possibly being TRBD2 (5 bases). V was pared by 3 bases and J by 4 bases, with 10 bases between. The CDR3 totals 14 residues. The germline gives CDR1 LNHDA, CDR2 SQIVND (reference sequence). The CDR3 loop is CASSIRGTYNEQFF. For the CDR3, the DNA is TGTGCCAGTAGTATCCGGGGAACTTACAATGAGCAGTTCTTC.

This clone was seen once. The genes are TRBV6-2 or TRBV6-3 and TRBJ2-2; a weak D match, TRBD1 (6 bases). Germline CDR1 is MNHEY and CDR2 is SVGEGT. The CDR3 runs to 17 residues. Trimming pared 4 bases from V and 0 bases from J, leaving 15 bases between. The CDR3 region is CASSFPDDRTNTGELFF. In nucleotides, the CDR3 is TGTGCCAGCAGTTTTCCCGACGACAGGACGAACACCGGGGAGCTGTTTTTT.

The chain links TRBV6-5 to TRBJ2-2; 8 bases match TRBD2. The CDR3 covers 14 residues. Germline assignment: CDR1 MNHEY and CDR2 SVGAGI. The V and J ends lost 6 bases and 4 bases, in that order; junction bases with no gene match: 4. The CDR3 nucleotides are TGTGCCAGCAGGGCGGGGGGAGGCACCGGGGAGCTGTTTTTT. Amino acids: CASRAGGGTGELFF.

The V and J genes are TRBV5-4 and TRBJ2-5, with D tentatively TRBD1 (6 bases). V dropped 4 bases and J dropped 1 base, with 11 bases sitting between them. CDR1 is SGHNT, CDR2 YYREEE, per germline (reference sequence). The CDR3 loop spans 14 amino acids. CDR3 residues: CASSLTGTQETQYF. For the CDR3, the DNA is TGTGCCAGCAGCCTTACAGGGACCCAAGAGACCCAGTACTTC.

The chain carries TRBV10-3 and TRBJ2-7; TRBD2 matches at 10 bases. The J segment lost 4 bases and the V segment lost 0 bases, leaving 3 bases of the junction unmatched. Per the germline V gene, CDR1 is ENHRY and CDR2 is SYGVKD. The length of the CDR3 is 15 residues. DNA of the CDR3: TGTGCCATCAGTGAGTCTAGCGGGGGGATTTACGAGCAGTACTTC. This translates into CAISESSGGIYEQYF.

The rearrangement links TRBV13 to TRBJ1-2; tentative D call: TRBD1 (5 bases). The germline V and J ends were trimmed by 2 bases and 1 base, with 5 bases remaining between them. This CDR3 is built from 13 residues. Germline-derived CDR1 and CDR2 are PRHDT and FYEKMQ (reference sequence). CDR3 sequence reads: CASSLQGNYGYTF. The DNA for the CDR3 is TGTGCCAGCAGCTTACAGGGTAACTATGGCTACACCTTC.

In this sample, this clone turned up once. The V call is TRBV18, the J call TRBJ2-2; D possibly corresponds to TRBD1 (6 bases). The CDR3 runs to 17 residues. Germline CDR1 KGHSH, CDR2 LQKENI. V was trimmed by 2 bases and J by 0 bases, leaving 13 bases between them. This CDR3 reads CASSPAIGQSNTGELFF. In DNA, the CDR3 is TGTGCCAGCTCACCAGCTATTGGACAGTCGAACACCGGGGAGCTGTTTTTT.

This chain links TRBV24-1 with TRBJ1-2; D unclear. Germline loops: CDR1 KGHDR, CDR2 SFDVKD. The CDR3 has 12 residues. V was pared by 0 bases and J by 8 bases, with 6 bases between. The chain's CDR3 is CATSDLQHGYTF. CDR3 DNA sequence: TGTGCCACCAGTGATTTGCAACACGGCTACACCTTC.

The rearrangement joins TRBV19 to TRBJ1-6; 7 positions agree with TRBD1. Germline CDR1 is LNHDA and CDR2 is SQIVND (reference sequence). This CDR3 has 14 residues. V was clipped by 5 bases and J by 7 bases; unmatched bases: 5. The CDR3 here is CASSDRVRNSPLHF. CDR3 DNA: TGTGCCAGTAGTGACAGGGTTAGAAATTCACCCCTCCACTTT.

The CDR3 protein is CATSDLFGNIQYF. The DNA for the CDR3 is TGTGCCACCAGTGATTTGTTCGGGAACATTCAGTACTTC. V usage is TRBV24-1 and J usage is TRBJ2-4; D uncertain. Germline CDR1 is KGHDR and CDR2 is SFDVKD. Trimming left V 0 bases short and J 7 bases short, with 6 bases between. This CDR3 contains 13 residues.

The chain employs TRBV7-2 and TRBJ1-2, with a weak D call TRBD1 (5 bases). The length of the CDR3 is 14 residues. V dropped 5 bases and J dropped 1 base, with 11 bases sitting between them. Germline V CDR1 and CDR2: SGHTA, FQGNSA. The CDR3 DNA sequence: TGTGCCAGCAGCCTTTCCAGGGATAACTATGGCTACACCTTC. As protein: CASSLSRDNYGYTF.

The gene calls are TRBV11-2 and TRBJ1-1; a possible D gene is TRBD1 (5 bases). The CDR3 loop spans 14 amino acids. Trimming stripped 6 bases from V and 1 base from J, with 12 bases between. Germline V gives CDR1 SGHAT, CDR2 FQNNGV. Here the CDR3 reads CASRMTASNTEAFF. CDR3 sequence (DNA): TGTGCCAGCAGGATGACAGCGTCGAACACTGAAGCTTTCTTT.

CDR3 in DNA: TGTGCCAGCACCCCTAGGGGGGGGAACACTGAAGCTTTCTTT. Its protein product is CASTPRGGNTEAFF. The rearrangement joins TRBV3-1 (or the pseudogene TRBV3-2) to TRBJ1-1, with D possibly being TRBD1 (6 bases). Per the germline V gene, CDR1 is LGHDT and CDR2 is YNNKEL (reference sequence). This CDR3 has 14 amino acids. Trimming removed 7 bases at V and 1 base at J, with 13 bases between.

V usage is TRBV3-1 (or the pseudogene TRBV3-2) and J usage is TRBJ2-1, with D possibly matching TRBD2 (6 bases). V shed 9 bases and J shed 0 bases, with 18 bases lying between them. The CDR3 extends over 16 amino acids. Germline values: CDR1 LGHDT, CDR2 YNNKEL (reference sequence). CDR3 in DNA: TGTGCCAGAAAAGGACGGGGGTTGAGCTCCTACAATGAGCAGTTCTTC. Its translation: CARKGRGLSSYNEQFF.

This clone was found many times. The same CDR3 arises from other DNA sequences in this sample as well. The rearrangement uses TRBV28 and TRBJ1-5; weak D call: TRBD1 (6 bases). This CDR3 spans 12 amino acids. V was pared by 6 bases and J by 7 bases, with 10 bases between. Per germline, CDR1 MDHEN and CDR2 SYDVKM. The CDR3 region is CASRRGSQPQHF. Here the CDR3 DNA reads TGTGCCAGCAGGAGGGGGTCGCAGCCCCAGCATTTT.